The 23 T cell receptor beta chains presented below share a single source sample, sequenced in a study of T cells after yellow fever vaccination (dated by TCRdb to about 2019). The receptor library was made with 5' RACE. The reads were generated on an Illumina NovaSeq 6000. TCRdb itself trimmed the public reads at Q25 with fastp, ran MiXCR and retained productive beta chains. A single entry per CDR3 protein holds the most common genes and DNA from its merged rows. The sample yields 95,000 to 100,000 distinct CDR3 sequences; around 5.5% were counted once. Clones ranked in the top ten supply about 40% of the sample. The treatment or condition label, read with the paper, signifies: live attenuated yellow fever vaccine strain. This specimen was CD8+ T cells sorted from PBMCs, taken 10 days after the yellow fever booster vaccination. Receptors were obtained from a man aged 18-30 years who received the YFV17D yellow fever vaccine.

This clonotype has more than one count but fewer than ten. The genes are TRBV24-1 and TRBJ2-2; D gene ambiguous. The CDR3 has 15 residues. The V end was cut by 3 bases, the J end by 3 bases, with 10 bases between. Germline CDR1 is KGHDR and CDR2 is SFDVKD. CDR3 protein: CATSDIAGHTGELFF. CDR3 sequence (DNA): TGTGCCACCAGTGATATTGCAGGCCACACCGGGGAGCTGTTTTTT.

V and J are TRBV4-1 and TRBJ2-5; 9 bases are a match to TRBD1. The junction had 3 bases not matched to a gene; V was cut back by 0 bases and J by 4 bases. The CDR3 length is 15 residues. Germline V gene sequence: CDR1 MGHRA, CDR2 YSYEKL. CDR3 sequence: CASSQDGTGRETQYF. DNA for the CDR3: TGCGCCAGCAGCCAAGATGGGACAGGGAGAGAGACCCAGTACTTC.

V is TRBV6-5 and J is TRBJ1-1; D is unresolved. The V and J ends lost 6 bases and 0 bases respectively, with 8 bases between them. CDR3 length equals 13 residues. CDR1 is MNHEY and CDR2 is SVGAGI in the germline V gene. CDR3 DNA: TGTGCCAGCAGGATTTCAGTGAACACTGAAGCTTTCTTT. Translating gives CASRISVNTEAFF.

This clonotype came up a few times. The chain carries TRBV5-6 and TRBJ1-1, with TRBD1 matching 10 bases. The germline V gene has CDR1 SGHDT and CDR2 YYEEEE. The ends lost 4 bases at V and 5 bases at J; junction bases unmatched: 8. The CDR3 consists of 15 residues. The CDR3 coding sequence is TGTGCCAGCAGCACACGACAGGGGGCAGATACTGAAGCTTTCTTT. This codes for CASSTRQGADTEAFF.

The rearrangement uses TRBV7-9 and TRBJ1-5; D is uncertain. CDR1 and CDR2 (germline): SEHNR, FQNEAQ (reference sequence). The CDR3 has 15 residues. V was cut by 3 bases and J by 1 base, with 10 bases left in between. The CDR3 bases are TGTGCCAGCAGCTTTGTAGGGAAAAGCAATCAGCCCCAGCATTTT. It codes for CASSFVGKSNQPQHF.

For the CDR3, the DNA is TGTGCCAGCAGTGCAAGGAGTCCGAATGAAAAACTGTTTTTT. Encoded protein: CASSARSPNEKLFF. The chain recombines TRBV2 with TRBJ1-4; D is ambiguous. The V end lost 4 bases, the J end lost 5 bases, and 11 bases lay between the germline ends. In germline, CDR1 is SNHLY, CDR2 FYNNEI. The CDR3 has 14 residues.

DNA for the CDR3: TGCGCCAGCAGGCGGGACAGGGCTCGGTATGGCTACACCTTC. This codes for CASRRDRARYGYTF. The chain uses TRBV4-1 and TRBJ1-2; 9 nucleotides align to TRBD1. After removal of 6 bases from V and 5 bases from J, the junction contained 7 bases not matched to a gene. This CDR3 spans 14 amino acids. Germline loops: CDR1 MGHRA, CDR2 YSYEKL.

This clonotype was counted only a few times. This chain's CDR3 is CASSWGRHQPQHF. The CDR3 nucleotides are TGTGCCAGCAGCTGGGGACGGCATCAGCCCCAGCATTTT. The chain uses TRBV12-3 or TRBV12-4 and TRBJ1-5; TRBD1 might be the D (5 bases). V lost 6 bases to trimming and J lost 5 bases, with 11 bases between them. The CDR3 covers 13 residues.

The genes are TRBV10-1 and TRBJ2-1; D is possibly TRBD2 (6 bases). This CDR3 is 16 amino acids long. Between the trimmed V and J ends, which lost 4 bases and 8 bases, there was a span of 21 bases. Per germline, CDR1 WNHNN and CDR2 SYGVQD (reference sequence). As DNA, the CDR3 is TGCGCCAGCAGTGCGCTTCGAGAAGCCCCGGGGGATGAGCAGTTCTTC. As protein: CASSALREAPGDEQFF.

This clonotype was counted between two and nine times. The chain uses TRBV12-3 or TRBV12-4 and TRBJ1-2, with 7 bases identical to TRBD1. The CDR3 contains 14 residues. V shed 6 bases and J 5 bases; nucleotides not matched to a gene: 9. CDR3 coding DNA: TGTGCCAGCAGAGTAACAGGGGCCAGATATGGCTACACCTTC. This gives the protein CASRVTGARYGYTF.

J is TRBJ2-2 and V is TRBV2; no definite D call. The V end lost 1 base, the J end lost 1 base, and 7 bases lay between the germline ends. This CDR3 contains 15 residues. CDR1 is SNHLY and CDR2 is FYNNEI in the germline V gene. The CDR3 DNA follows: TGTGCCAGCAGTGAAGGGAGACAGAACACCGGGGAGCTGTTTTTT. Translation gives CASSEGRQNTGELFF.

This clonotype came up many times. The chain employs TRBV6-5 and TRBJ2-1; 7 nucleotides line up with TRBD2. The CDR3 has 15 residues. Per the germline V gene, CDR1 is MNHEY and CDR2 is SVGAGI. V lost 2 bases and J lost 7; bases outside the gene matches: 8. The CDR3 DNA is TGTGCCAGCAGTTACCAACTATTGGGGGGGAATGAGCAGTTCTTC. Protein product: CASSYQLLGGNEQFF.

This clonotype showed up many times. This chain joins TRBV5-1 and TRBJ2-7; D perhaps matches TRBD1 (6 bases). From germline, CDR1 is SGHRS and CDR2 YFSETQ. This CDR3 has 12 residues. V lost 4 bases, J lost 4 bases, and 9 bases lay in between. The chain's CDR3 is CASSHTGYEQYF. CDR3 nucleotides: TGCGCCAGCAGCCATACAGGGTACGAGCAGTACTTC. The variable domain in full, completed from reference TRBV5-1 and TRBJ2-7, reads KAGVTQTPRYLIKTRGQQVTLSCSPISGHRSVSWYQQTPGQGLQFLFEYFSETQRNKGNFPGRFSGRQFSNSRSEMNVSTLELGDSALYLCASSHTGYEQYFGPGTRLTVT.

Ten or more counts support this clonotype. The chain links TRBV5-1 to TRBJ1-1; D is unclear. Germline CDR1 is SGHRS and CDR2 is YFSETQ. The V end was cut by 5 bases, the J end by 1 base, with 6 bases between. CDR3 length: 12 amino acids. In nucleotides, the CDR3 is TGCGCCAGCAGACAGACGAACACTGAAGCTTTCTTT. Residues: CASRQTNTEAFF.

The sample holds a few counts of this clonotype. The chain recombines TRBV14 with TRBJ2-1; 7 bases are shared with TRBD1. Trimming took 5 bases from V and 7 from J; bases not matched to a gene: 17. The CDR3 is 17 amino acids. Germline V CDR1 and CDR2: SGHDN, FVKESK. The CDR3 here is CASSWRPTGLVRNEQFF. In nucleotides, the CDR3 is TGTGCCAGCAGCTGGCGTCCGACAGGGCTCGTGAGAAATGAGCAGTTCTTC.

This clonotype has only a few counts. The chain employs TRBV5-4 and TRBJ1-1; the D gene is possibly TRBD1 (6 bases). This CDR3 spans 12 amino acids. Germline values: CDR1 SGHNT, CDR2 YYREEE (reference sequence). Trimming stripped 5 bases from V and 4 bases from J, with 9 bases between. CDR3 nucleotides: TGTGCCAGCAGGCAAGGGGGCACTGAAGCTTTCTTT. It specifies CASRQGGTEAFF.

The genes are TRBV10-3 and TRBJ1-5; no clear D gene. This CDR3 contains 12 residues. Trimming removed 6 bases at V and 4 bases at J, with 7 bases between. Germline CDR1 ENHRY, CDR2 SYGVKD. Written as DNA, the CDR3 is TGTGCCATCAGAGGCAGGAATCAGCCCCAGCATTTT. It yields the protein CAIRGRNQPQHF.

The table lists this clonotype with a few counts. This chain links TRBV20-1 with TRBJ2-5; D is perhaps TRBD2 (5 bases). The ends were cut back, 0 bases at V and 4 bases at J, with 12 bases in the middle. Germline V CDR1 and CDR2: DFQATT, SNEGSKA (reference sequence). The CDR3 runs 14 residues. As DNA, the CDR3 is TGCAGTGCTAGAGATCGCGACTACTTAGAGACCCAGTACTTC. Amino acid sequence: CSARDRDYLETQYF.

The chain employs TRBV5-4 and TRBJ2-3, with D possibly matching TRBD2 (5 bases). V lost 2 bases and J 4 bases, leaving 11 bases between the germline ends. Germline V CDR1 and CDR2: SGHNT, YYREEE (reference sequence). The CDR3 is made up of 14 amino acids. As DNA, the CDR3 is TGTGCCAGCAGCTTCGAAACGGGATCAGATACGCAGTATTTT. This encodes CASSFETGSDTQYF.

This clonotype came up many times. CDR3 DNA: TGTGCCAGCAGCTCTAGTTACGAGCAGTACGTC. It translates to CASSSSYEQYV. The V gene is TRBV5-5, the J gene TRBJ2-7; D gene unclear. The ends were cut back, 3 bases at V and 4 bases at J, with 5 bases in the middle. The germline gives CDR1 SGHKS, CDR2 YYEKEE (reference sequence). The CDR3 sequence is 11 residues long.

This clonotype occurred a few times. The V and J genes are TRBV12-3 or TRBV12-4 and TRBJ2-2; D gene ambiguous. The ends were cut back, 7 bases at V and 7 bases at J, with 13 bases in the middle. This CDR3 comprises 13 residues. CDR3 DNA: TGTGCCAGCACCCCCCGGCCGGGCGGGGAGCTGTTTTTT. As protein: CASTPRPGGELFF.

The chain recombines TRBV4-3 with TRBJ2-3, with 12 bases aligning to TRBD2. With V trimmed by 5 bases and J by 6 bases, 6 bases remained unmatched. The CDR3 sequence is 15 residues long. In germline, CDR1 is LGHNA, CDR2 YSLEER. CDR3 nucleotide sequence: TGCGCCAGCAGCAAAACTAGCGGGGGGCCGGATACGCAGTATTTT. It encodes CASSKTSGGPDTQYF.

This clonotype came up a few times. This chain uses TRBV12-3 or TRBV12-4 with TRBJ2-3, with D possibly matching TRBD1 (7 bases). V was cut by 6 bases and J by 5 bases, with 15 bases left in between. This CDR3 has 14 amino acids. The CDR3 reads CASRRGQGGDTQYF. The CDR3 bases are TGTGCCAGCAGACGCGGCCAGGGGGGAGATACGCAGTATTTT.